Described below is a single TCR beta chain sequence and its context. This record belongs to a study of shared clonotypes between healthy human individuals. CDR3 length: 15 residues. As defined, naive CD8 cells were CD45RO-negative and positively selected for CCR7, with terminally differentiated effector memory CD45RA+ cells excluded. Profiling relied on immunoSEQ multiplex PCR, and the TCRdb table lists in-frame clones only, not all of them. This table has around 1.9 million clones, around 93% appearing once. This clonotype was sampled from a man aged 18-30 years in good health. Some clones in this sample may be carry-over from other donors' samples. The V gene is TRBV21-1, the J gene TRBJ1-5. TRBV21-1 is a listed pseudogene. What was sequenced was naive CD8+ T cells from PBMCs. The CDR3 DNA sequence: TGTGCCAGTCCTCTGGCCCCTTCGGGTAATCAGCCCCAGCATTTT. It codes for CASPLAPSGNQPQHF.